The 24 T cell receptor beta chains in this list originate from one sample, sequenced in a study of cytomegalovirus exposure and HLA in healthy donors. With 60 Vbeta and 13 Jbeta primers, the PCR was carried out. Profiling relied on immunoSEQ multiplex PCR, and the TCRdb table lists in-frame clones only, not all of them. The sample contains under 200,000 clones, roughly 80% of which appear only once. Sequencing was done on a sample of PBMCs. These receptors were taken from a girl aged 2-10 years in good health and CMV-seropositive.

This chain links TRBV9 with TRBJ1-1, with 9 nucleotides matching TRBD1. Germline CDR1 is SGDLS and CDR2 is YYNGEE. The length of the CDR3 is 16 residues. With 3 bases clipped from V and 1 base from J, the junction kept 7 bases outside the gene matches. The CDR3 protein is CASSATYRGPNTEAFF. CDR3 bases: TGTGCCAGCAGCGCCACTTACAGGGGGCCGAACACTGAAGCTTTCTTT.

This clone was detected once. The chain combines TRBV2 with TRBJ2-1, with 7 bases aligning to TRBD1. The CDR3 runs 17 residues. Germline CDR1 reads SNHLY; CDR2 reads FYNNEI. Losses at the gene ends were 6 bases for V and 4 bases for J; bases not matched to a gene: 15. The CDR3 protein is CASSILSAGTAYNEQFF. The CDR3 bases are TGTGCCAGCAGCATCCTATCAGCCGGGACAGCATACAATGAGCAGTTCTTC.

The chain couples TRBV10-3 to TRBJ2-7; tentative D call: TRBD1 (5 bases). This CDR3 is 13 amino acids long. With 10 bases removed from V and 2 bases from J, the gap between germline ends came to 15 bases. The germline V gene encodes CDR1 ENHRY and CDR2 SYGVKD. CDR3 sequence (DNA): TGTGCCACCCAGACGTTGGACACCTACGAGCAGTACTTC. Its protein product is CATQTLDTYEQYF.

This clone was counted a single time. The rearrangement uses TRBV19 and TRBJ2-4; possible D gene TRBD2, 6 bases. Germline V CDR1 and CDR2: LNHDA, SQIVND (reference sequence). The germline V and J ends were trimmed by 9 bases and 1 base, with 10 bases remaining between them. This CDR3 contains 13 residues. CDR3 amino acids: CASGSGAKNIQYF. CDR3 sequence (DNA): TGTGCCAGCGGGAGTGGGGCCAAAAACATTCAGTACTTC.

This chain uses TRBV5-8 with TRBJ1-5; D call uncertain. V lost 4 bases, J lost 8 bases, and 13 bases lay in between. Germline lookup yields CDR1 SGHTS and CDR2 YDEGEE. There are 13 residues in the CDR3. CDR3 DNA: TGTGCCAGCAGCCATCAGCGGAGCGAGCCCCAGCATTTT. It codes for CASSHQRSEPQHF.

The count of this clone is one. V usage is TRBV4-1 and J usage is TRBJ1-5, with 9 bases fitting TRBD1. The CDR3 runs 16 residues. The V segment lost 3 bases and the J segment 4 bases; nucleotides outside the gene matches: 7. Germline CDR1 and CDR2: MGHRA and YSYEKL. CDR3 protein: CASSHTGGRLNQPQHF. The CDR3 nucleotides are TGCGCCAGCAGCCATACAGGGGGCCGGTTGAATCAGCCCCAGCATTTT.

The V and J genes are TRBV5-1 and TRBJ2-2; tentative D call: TRBD2 (5 bases). The CDR3 is made up of 14 amino acids. Germline V gene lookup returns CDR1 SGHRS and CDR2 YFSETQ. The ends were cut back, 0 bases at V and 6 bases at J, with 9 bases in the middle. CDR3 amino acids: CASSLGGHAGELFF. Written as DNA, the CDR3 is TGCGCCAGCAGCTTGGGAGGGCACGCCGGGGAGCTGTTTTTT.

This clone was picked up a small number of times. The V call is TRBV28, the J call TRBJ2-7; D unclear. Germline V lookup: CDR1 MDHEN, CDR2 SYDVKM. The V gene lost 5 bases and the J gene lost 1 base, with 3 bases spanning the gap. The CDR3 covers 11 residues. The CDR3 DNA reads as TGTGCCAGCAGTCGTTCCTACGAGCAGTACTTC. This encodes CASSRSYEQYF.

The CDR3 coding sequence is TGTGCCATCAGTGAGTTGCGGGAGGGCCGGGGGCAGTATTTT. Its translation is CAISELREGRGQYF. V gene TRBV10-3 combines with J gene TRBJ2-3; 9 bases are shared with TRBD2. The CDR3 contains 14 residues. CDR1 is ENHRY, CDR2 SYGVKD, per germline. Losses at the gene ends were 1 base for V and 11 bases for J; bases not matched to a gene: 7.

The chain carries TRBV5-1 and TRBJ1-4; TRBD1 aligns across 10 bases. The CDR3 consists of 14 residues. The V gene end was trimmed by 5 bases and the J gene end by 5 bases; junction bases not matched to a gene: 3. CDR1 and CDR2 (germline): SGHRS, YFSETQ. CDR3 bases: TGCGCCAGCAGAGGGGACAGGGGCAATGAAAAACTGTTTTTT. Translated: CASRGDRGNEKLFF.

This clone was seen once. The V and J genes are TRBV7-9 and TRBJ1-1, with D possibly TRBD1 on 5 matching bases. CDR1 SEHNR and CDR2 FQNEAQ come from the germline V gene (reference sequence). Trimming left V 4 bases short and J 0 bases short, with 18 bases between. This CDR3 spans 17 amino acids. CDR3 nucleotides: TGTGCCAGCAGCTCGCGGGACCGGGGGAGGATGAACACTGAAGCTTTCTTT. It translates to CASSSRDRGRMNTEAFF. The entire variable domain, with the rest obtained from reference TRBV7-9 and TRBJ1-1, is as follows: DTGVSQNPRHKITKRGQNVTFRCDPISEHNRLYWYRQTLGQGPEFLTYFQNEAQLEKSRLLSDRFSAERPKGSFSTLEIQRTEQGDSAMYLCASSSRDRGRMNTEAFFGQGTRLTVV.

In its sample, this clone was seen many times. The chain couples TRBV28 to TRBJ1-5; D is perhaps TRBD1 (5 bases). V lost 7 bases to trimming and J lost 9 bases, with 19 bases between them. CDR3 length: 14 residues. Per germline, CDR1 MDHEN and CDR2 SYDVKM. The CDR3 sequence is CASTRGGESRPQHF. In DNA, the CDR3 is TGTGCCAGCACCCGGGGAGGGGAATCGCGGCCCCAGCATTTT. The full variable domain, in which reference TRBV28 and TRBJ1-5 provide the parts outside the CDR3, is DVKVTQSSRYLVKRTGEKVFLECVQDMDHENMFWYRQDPGLGLRLIYFSYDVKMKEKGDIPEGYSVSREKKERFSLILESASTNQTSMYLCASTRGGESRPQHFGDGTRLSIL.

The rearrangement uses TRBV19 and TRBJ2-2, with 9 bases that match TRBD2. The germline CDR1 and CDR2 sequences are LNHDA and SQIVND (reference sequence). V was pared by 5 bases and J by 5 bases, with 6 bases of the junction left unmatched. The CDR3 loop spans 15 amino acids. Written as DNA, the CDR3 is TGTGCCAGTAGTCGCGGGAGGGCCTCGACCGGGGAGCTGTTTTTT. It translates to CASSRGRASTGELFF.

The chain links TRBV5-1 to TRBJ1-4, with a weak D call TRBD1 (5 bases). The CDR3 runs to 17 residues. V was trimmed by 3 bases and J by 1 base, leaving 16 bases between them. Germline V gives CDR1 SGHRS, CDR2 YFSETQ. CDR3 DNA: TGCGCCAGCAGCTGGGGGGGTTCTTGGGGAACTAATGAAAAACTGTTTTTT. Protein: CASSWGGSWGTNEKLFF.

The V and J genes are TRBV5-1 and TRBJ2-5, with 12 nucleotides matching TRBD2. CDR1 is SGHRS, CDR2 YFSETQ, per germline. V was clipped by 4 bases and J by 3 bases; unmatched bases: 22. This CDR3 contains 21 residues. This CDR3 is CASSPARVIRTSGRLEETQYF. The DNA of the CDR3 is TGCGCCAGCAGCCCGGCCAGGGTCATTCGAACTAGCGGGAGGTTGGAAGAGACCCAGTACTTC.

The V gene is TRBV27, the J gene TRBJ2-1, with D possibly matching TRBD2 (6 bases). The CDR3 runs 17 residues. Germline loops: CDR1 MNHEY, CDR2 SMNVEV (reference sequence). The V end was cut by 4 bases, the J end by 7 bases, with 23 bases between. CDR3 region: CASSSLQDSTLANEQFF. The CDR3 bases are TGTGCCAGCAGTTCCCTCCAGGATTCGACACTAGCTAATGAGCAGTTCTTC.

CDR3 nucleotide sequence: TGTGCCAGCAGCTTAAGGGGACAGTTCAATCAGCCCCAGCATTTT. Residues: CASSLRGQFNQPQHF. The J gene is TRBJ1-5, the V gene TRBV7-2; 7 bases agree with TRBD1. From germline, CDR1 is SGHTA and CDR2 FQGNSA. The CDR3 runs 15 residues. V lost 2 bases and J lost 3; bases outside the gene matches: 4.

The chain carries TRBV6-4 and TRBJ2-3; TRBD2 matches 10 bases. The V gene's germline CDR1 is MRHNA and CDR2 SNTAGT. The CDR3 extends over 15 amino acids. V gave up 5 bases and J gave up 4 bases; unmatched junction bases: 6. The chain's CDR3 is CASSPQSGRADTQYF. The CDR3 DNA reads as TGTGCCAGCAGTCCCCAAAGCGGGAGGGCAGATACGCAGTATTTT.

V usage is TRBV30 and J usage is TRBJ1-2, with D maybe TRBD1 (6 bases). Germline-derived CDR1 and CDR2 are GTSNPN and SVGIG (reference sequence). The CDR3 length is 13 residues. V shed 2 bases and J shed 8 bases, with 15 bases lying between them. The CDR3 is CAWSKATGGGYTF. The CDR3 DNA is TGTGCCTGGAGTAAAGCGACAGGAGGCGGCTACACCTTC.

This clone appeared once. The chain combines TRBV9 with TRBJ1-4, with D maybe TRBD1 (6 bases). Germline CDR1 SGDLS, CDR2 YYNGEE. Trimming left V 7 bases short and J 0 bases short, with 10 bases between. The CDR3 extends over 14 amino acids. As DNA, the CDR3 is TGTGCCAGCGGGAGGGGGTCAACTAATGAAAAACTGTTTTTT. Translating gives CASGRGSTNEKLFF.

This clone showed up just a few times. This chain links TRBV5-1 with TRBJ2-7; 8 bases map to TRBD2. CDR3 length: 13 residues. After removal of 8 bases from V and 4 bases from J, the junction contained 8 bases not matched to a gene. Germline V CDR1 and CDR2: SGHRS, YFSETQ. This CDR3 is CASTAGAKYEQYF. The CDR3 DNA is TGCGCCAGTACAGCGGGAGCTAAATACGAGCAGTACTTC.

The rearrangement uses TRBV6-5 and TRBJ2-3; a possible D gene is TRBD1 (5 bases). Germline loops: CDR1 MNHEY, CDR2 SVGAGI. The CDR3 contains 15 residues. Trimming shortened V by 4 bases and J by 0 bases, and 11 bases separated the two germline ends. The CDR3 region has the DNA TGTGCCAGCAGTTGGGGCAGCCATAGCACAGATACGCAGTATTTT. Its protein product is CASSWGSHSTDTQYF.

The rearrangement joins TRBV5-1 to TRBJ2-1, with D unclear. Germline CDR1 is SGHRS and CDR2 is YFSETQ. V lost 2 bases, J lost 5 bases, and 11 bases lay in between. The CDR3 spans 14 residues. This chain's CDR3 is CASSLSSGNNEQFF. In nucleotides, the CDR3 is TGCGCCAGCAGCTTATCTTCAGGTAACAATGAGCAGTTCTTC.

V is TRBV6-4 and J is TRBJ1-1, with D possibly being TRBD1 (6 bases). The CDR3 is 14 amino acids. Trimming took off 6 bases at V and 4 bases at J, with 15 bases between the two ends. CDR1 and CDR2 from the germline V gene are MRHNA and SNTAGT. The CDR3 here is CASRPTGGSTEAFF. The CDR3 DNA sequence: TGTGCCAGCAGACCCACTGGGGGCAGCACTGAAGCTTTCTTT.